This entry lists 25 T cell receptor beta chains sequenced from one sample in a study of cytomegalovirus exposure and HLA in healthy donors. Both 60 Vbeta primers and 13 Jbeta primers went into the PCR. Here immunoSEQ multiplex PCR was the method, and the copy in TCRdb shows in-frame clones only, minus some. The repertoire holds roughly 120,000 clones, with about four fifths as singletons. The sequenced material came from PBMCs. The source of these receptors is a male donor in good health and CMV-seropositive.

As for this clone: A junction boundary mismatches the germline segment, possibly from a read error. CDR3 nucleotide sequence: TGCGCCAGCAGTGAAGAGCGGTCTGGCTATAATGAGCACTTCTTC. Translating gives CASSEERSGYNEHFF. The chain employs TRBV10-1 and TRBJ2-1; D might be TRBD2 (5 bases). The CDR3 consists of 15 residues. The V gene's germline CDR1 is WNHNN and CDR2 SYGVQD (reference sequence).

The rearrangement uses TRBV19 and TRBJ2-7, with 7 positions matching TRBD2. The germline V gene has CDR1 LNHDA and CDR2 SQIVND (reference sequence). After removal of 3 bases from V and 2 bases from J, the junction contained 4 bases not matched to a gene. The CDR3 is 14 amino acids. CDR3 sequence reads: CASSIDGRTYEQYF. The CDR3 region has the DNA TGTGCCAGTAGTATTGACGGGAGGACCTACGAGCAGTACTTC. The full variable domain, with the rest looked up from reference TRBV19 and TRBJ2-7, is DGGITQSPKYLFRKEGQNVTLSCEQNLNHDAMYWYRQDPGQGLRLIYYSQIVNDFQKGDIAEGYSVSREKKESFPLTVTSAQKNPTAFYLCASSIDGRTYEQYFGPGTRLTVT.

V usage is TRBV7-2 and J usage is TRBJ2-3, with a weak D call TRBD2 (5 bases). Trimming removed 1 base at V and 6 bases at J, with 5 bases between. The CDR3 runs 12 residues. The germline gives CDR1 SGHTA, CDR2 FQGNSA. As DNA, the CDR3 is TGTGCCAGCAGCTTAGGGGAGGATACGCAGTATTTT. This codes for CASSLGEDTQYF.

This chain joins TRBV5-1 and TRBJ2-7, with TRBD2 matching 9 bases. The CDR3 contains 15 residues. Germline V CDR1 and CDR2: SGHRS, YFSETQ. Losses at the gene ends were 6 bases for V and 2 bases for J; bases not matched to a gene: 9. CDR3 sequence: CASNPRSSGTYEQYF. The CDR3, as DNA: TGCGCCAGCAACCCGAGGTCTAGCGGGACCTACGAGCAGTACTTC.

This CDR3 reads CASSMTSGGGNEQFF. CDR3 bases: TGTGCCAGTAGTATGACTAGCGGGGGTGGAAATGAGCAGTTCTTC. This chain joins TRBV19 and TRBJ2-1; TRBD2 matches at 12 bases. Germline-derived CDR1 and CDR2 are LNHDA and SQIVND (reference sequence). There are 15 residues in the CDR3. Trimming at V came to 3 bases and at J to 7 bases, leaving 4 bases not matched to a gene.

The chain couples TRBV14 to TRBJ2-4; TRBD1 matches 11 bases. The CDR3 has 15 residues. Germline V gene lookup returns CDR1 SGHDN and CDR2 FVKESK. Trimming at V came to 8 bases and at J to 8 bases, leaving 11 bases not matched to a gene. The CDR3 reads CASASGTGGIDIQYF. The CDR3 coding sequence is TGTGCCAGCGCTTCCGGGACAGGGGGAATAGACATTCAGTACTTC. The whole variable domain, remainder taken from reference TRBV14 and TRBJ2-4, is EAGVTQFPSHSVIEKGQTVTLRCDPISGHDNLYWYRRVMGKEIKFLLHFVKESKQDESGMPNNRFLAERTGGTYSTLKVQPAELEDSGVYFCASASGTGGIDIQYFGAGTRLSVL.

CDR3 protein: CSGGGNTEAFF. The CDR3 DNA reads TGCAGTGGTGGAGGAAACACTGAAGCTTTCTTT. The chain employs TRBV20-1 and TRBJ1-1; D uncertain. Germline loops: CDR1 DFQATT, CDR2 SNEGSKA (reference sequence). V shed 7 bases and J shed 2 bases, with 8 bases lying between them. The CDR3 runs to 11 residues.

V is TRBV9 and J is TRBJ2-5; D uncertain. The end of the DNA is better explained by TRBJ2-7, so the J call may be wrong. Germline-derived CDR1 and CDR2 are SGDLS and YYNGEE. The CDR3 contains 14 residues. The CDR3 sequence: CASSVGLELYEQYF. Here the CDR3 DNA reads TGTGCCAGCAGCGTAGGGCTAGAACTCTACGAGCAGTACTTC.

Turning to this clone: Other DNA sequences in this sample translate to the same CDR3. In DNA form, the CDR3 reads TGTGCCAGCAGTCAGAGGCGGGTCACTGAAGCTTTCTTT. Its translation: CASSQRRVTEAFF. The chain uses TRBV27 and TRBJ1-1; D is ambiguous. Germline assignment: CDR1 MNHEY and CDR2 SMNVEV (reference sequence). This CDR3 contains 13 residues. Deletions cut 5 bases from V and 4 bases from J, with 11 bases between.

This clone was seen once. V and J are TRBV4-2 and TRBJ1-1, with D possibly being TRBD1 (5 bases). V dropped 3 bases and J dropped 4 bases, with 18 bases sitting between them. Germline values: CDR1 LGHNA, CDR2 YNFKEQ. The CDR3 has 16 amino acids. CDR3 amino acids: CASSQAARGEGTEAFF. The CDR3 region has the DNA TGTGCCAGCAGCCAGGCGGCTCGGGGGGAGGGCACTGAAGCTTTCTTT.

V is TRBV27 and J is TRBJ2-1, with TRBD2 identical over 8 bases. V gave up 2 bases and J gave up 6 bases; unmatched junction bases: 9. Germline V gene sequence: CDR1 MNHEY, CDR2 SMNVEV (reference sequence). CDR3 length equals 16 residues. The DNA for the CDR3 is TGTGCCAGCAGTTTAGAGCCGGGAGGGCCCCTCAATGAGCAGTTCTTC. Translation gives CASSLEPGGPLNEQFF.

The chain links TRBV7-3 to TRBJ2-7; 9 nucleotides match TRBD1. Germline CDR1 is SGHTA and CDR2 is FQGTGA. Trimming took 5 bases from V and 6 from J; bases not matched to a gene: 8. The CDR3 has 14 amino acids. Written as DNA, the CDR3 is TGTGCCAGCAGCCCACCGGGACAGGGATCCGAGCAGTACTTC. Residues: CASSPPGQGSEQYF. Variable domain in full (rest from reference TRBV7-3 and TRBJ2-7): GAGVSQTPSNKVTEKGKYVELRCDPISGHTALYWYRQSLGQGPEFLIYFQGTGAADDSGLPNDRFFAVRPEGSVSTLKIQRTERGDSAVYLCASSPPGQGSEQYFGPGTRLTVT.

J is TRBJ2-2 and V is TRBV7-8; TRBD1 matches 8 bases. Germline V gene sequence: CDR1 SGHVS, CDR2 FQNEAQ. This CDR3 has 13 residues. With 8 bases clipped from V and 4 bases from J, the junction kept 3 bases outside the gene matches. CDR3 loop: CASGQGITGELFF. CDR3 nucleotide sequence: TGTGCCAGCGGACAGGGTATCACCGGGGAGCTGTTTTTT. Complete variable domain (other parts from reference TRBV7-8 and TRBJ2-2): GAGVSQSPRYKVAKRGQDVALRCDPISGHVSLFWYQQALGQGPEFLTYFQNEAQLDKSGLPSDRFFAERPEGSVSTLKIQRTQQEDSAVYLCASGQGITGELFFGEGSRLTVL.

This chain uses TRBV28 with TRBJ2-7, with TRBD1 as a possible D gene (6 bases). The germline V gene has CDR1 MDHEN and CDR2 SYDVKM. This CDR3 is built from 13 residues. The V end lost 3 bases, the J end lost 6 bases, and 12 bases lay between the germline ends. The chain's CDR3 is CASSFGTLSEQYF. For the CDR3, the DNA is TGTGCCAGCAGTTTTGGGACACTTAGCGAGCAGTACTTC.

This chain uses TRBV27 with TRBJ2-7; TRBD2 matches 8 bases. Looked up from germline, CDR1 is MNHEY and CDR2 is SMNVEV (reference sequence). V lost 10 bases and J lost 6; bases outside the gene matches: 8. This CDR3 spans 12 amino acids. CDR3 DNA sequence: TGTGCCACCATAGCGGGATCGGGCGAGCAGTACTTC. This translates into CATIAGSGEQYF.

The rearrangement links TRBV10-2 to TRBJ2-1, with 7 bases matching TRBD1. CDR3 length: 14 amino acids. Germline-derived CDR1 and CDR2 are WSHSY and SAAADI. J lost 3 bases, V lost 11 bases, and 10 bases had no gene match. CDR3 in DNA: TGCGCCTCTCTCGAGGGGGCCGGCTACAATGAGCAGTTCTTC. This encodes CASLEGAGYNEQFF.

This clone has a single count. The chain links TRBV2 to TRBJ1-1; D uncertain. In germline, CDR1 is SNHLY, CDR2 FYNNEI. The CDR3 covers 14 residues. The V and J ends lost 4 bases and 4 bases respectively, with 13 bases between them. The CDR3 sequence is CASSGEQMVTEAFF. CDR3 nucleotides: TGTGCCAGCAGTGGGGAGCAGATGGTCACTGAAGCTTTCTTT.

The rearrangement joins TRBV28 to TRBJ1-1, with TRBD1 matching over 8 bases. The CDR3 contains 16 residues. Germline CDR1 and CDR2: MDHEN and SYDVKM. Germline trimming cut 4 bases from V and 0 bases from J; bases unmatched to any gene: 7. The CDR3 nucleotides are TGTGCCAGCAGTTCGACAGGGGAGGTCGTGAACACTGAAGCTTTCTTT. Its translation is CASSSTGEVVNTEAFF. Full variable domain (outside the CDR3, taken from reference TRBV28 and TRBJ1-1): DVKVTQSSRYLVKRTGEKVFLECVQDMDHENMFWYRQDPGLGLRLIYFSYDVKMKEKGDIPEGYSVSREKKERFSLILESASTNQTSMYLCASSSTGEVVNTEAFFGQGTRLTVV.

This rearrangement joins TRBV6-5 to TRBJ1-2; possibly TRBD1 for D (6 bases). V was pared by 4 bases and J by 8 bases, with 14 bases between. From germline, CDR1 is MNHEY and CDR2 SVGAGI. CDR3 length equals 13 residues. DNA for the CDR3: TGTGCCAGCAGTTCAAACAGGGAAGGCGGCTACACCTTC. This encodes CASSSNREGGYTF.

Note on this clone: In the same sample, other DNA sequences code for this CDR3. V usage is TRBV15 and J usage is TRBJ1-5, with D possibly being TRBD1 (6 bases). V was clipped by 1 base and J by 2 bases, with 12 bases between them. The CDR3 sequence is 16 residues long. Germline values: CDR1 LNHNV, CDR2 YYDKDF (reference sequence). The CDR3 DNA is TGTGCCACCAGCAGAGGTTTTAACAGGGGCAATCAGCCCCAGCATTTT. Translation: CATSRGFNRGNQPQHF.

The CDR3 is CASSTSGRANTEAFF. CDR3 bases: TGTGCCAGCAGCACCTCGGGGAGGGCGAACACTGAAGCTTTCTTT. This rearrangement joins TRBV4-2 to TRBJ1-1; the D is unclear. Germline V gene lookup returns CDR1 LGHNA and CDR2 YNFKEQ. The V end lost 5 bases, the J end lost 1 base, and 14 bases lay between the germline ends. CDR3 size: 15 residues.

The chain recombines TRBV18 with TRBJ1-1, with D possibly TRBD1 on 5 matching bases. CDR3 length: 15 amino acids. V was cut by 2 bases and J by 1 base, with 11 bases left in between. Germline V gene lookup returns CDR1 KGHSH and CDR2 LQKENI. This CDR3 reads CASSPSAGGNTEAFF. The DNA of the CDR3 is TGTGCCAGCTCACCAAGCGCGGGGGGGAACACTGAAGCTTTCTTT.

The V and J genes are TRBV9 and TRBJ2-7; 7 nucleotides match TRBD1. Germline V gene lookup returns CDR1 SGDLS and CDR2 YYNGEE. CDR3 length: 14 amino acids. The V gene end was trimmed by 0 bases and the J gene end by 2 bases; junction bases not matched to a gene: 2. DNA for the CDR3: TGTGCCAGCAGCGTAGCCGACAGGGCCTACGAGCAGTACTTC. It yields the protein CASSVADRAYEQYF.

A single count supports this clone. Additional DNA sequences in this sample encode the identical CDR3. V is TRBV15 and J is TRBJ2-7; a weak D match, TRBD2 (5 bases). The CDR3 consists of 16 residues. Trimming removed 1 base from V and 0 bases from J, with 13 bases in between. Germline values: CDR1 LNHNV, CDR2 YYDKDF (reference sequence). The CDR3 nucleotides read TGTGCCACCAGCAGAGTTGTGGGAGAAAGCTCCTACGAGCAGTACTTC. Encoded protein: CATSRVVGESSYEQYF.

The J gene is TRBJ2-5, the V gene TRBV11-1; 8 positions agree with TRBD2. V trimming: 6 bases; J trimming: 3 bases; junction bases outside the gene matches: 6. Germline CDR1 is SGHAT and CDR2 is FQDESV (reference sequence). The CDR3 spans 14 residues. For the CDR3, the DNA is TGTGCCAGCAGTTCAACGGGGGGGGAAGAGACCCAGTACTTC. Its translation is CASSSTGGEETQYF.